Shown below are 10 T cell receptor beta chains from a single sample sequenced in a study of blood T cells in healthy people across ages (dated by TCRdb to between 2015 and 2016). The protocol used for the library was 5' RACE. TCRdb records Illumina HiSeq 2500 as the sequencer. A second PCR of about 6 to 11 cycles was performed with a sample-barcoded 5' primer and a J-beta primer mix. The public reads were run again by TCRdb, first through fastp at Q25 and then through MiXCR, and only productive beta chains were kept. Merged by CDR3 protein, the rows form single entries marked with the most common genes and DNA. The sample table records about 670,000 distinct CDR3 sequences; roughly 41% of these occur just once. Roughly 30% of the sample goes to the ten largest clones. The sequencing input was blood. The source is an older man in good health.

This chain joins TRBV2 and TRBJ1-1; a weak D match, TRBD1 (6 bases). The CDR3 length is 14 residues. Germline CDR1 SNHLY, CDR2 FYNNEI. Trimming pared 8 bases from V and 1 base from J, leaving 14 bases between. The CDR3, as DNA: TGTGCCAGCTCTCTAGACAGGAGGAACACTGAAGCTTTCTTT. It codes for CASSLDRRNTEAFF.

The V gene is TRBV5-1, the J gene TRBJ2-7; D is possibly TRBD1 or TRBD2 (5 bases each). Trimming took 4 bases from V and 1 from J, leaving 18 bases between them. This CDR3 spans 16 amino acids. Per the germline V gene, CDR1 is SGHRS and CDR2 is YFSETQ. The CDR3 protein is CASSREGRLDSYEQYF. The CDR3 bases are TGCGCCAGCAGCCGCGAGGGACGTTTGGATTCCTACGAGCAGTACTTC.

CDR3: CASSQRQGAMDIQYF. The CDR3, as DNA: TGTGCCAGCAGCCAAAGACAGGGGGCGATGGACATTCAGTACTTC. The chain employs TRBV3-1 and TRBJ2-4; TRBD1 matches 10 bases. V lost 2 bases to trimming and J lost 8 bases; unmatched junction nucleotides: 6. The CDR3 runs to 15 residues. Germline loops: CDR1 LGHDT, CDR2 YNNKEL (reference sequence).

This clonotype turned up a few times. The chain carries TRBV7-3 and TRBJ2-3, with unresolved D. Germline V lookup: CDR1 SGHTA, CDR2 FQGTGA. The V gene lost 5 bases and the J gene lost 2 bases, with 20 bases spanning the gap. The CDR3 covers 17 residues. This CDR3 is CASSPFSRSSHTDTQYF. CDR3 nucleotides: TGTGCCAGCAGCCCCTTTAGTAGATCGTCACACACAGATACGCAGTATTTT.

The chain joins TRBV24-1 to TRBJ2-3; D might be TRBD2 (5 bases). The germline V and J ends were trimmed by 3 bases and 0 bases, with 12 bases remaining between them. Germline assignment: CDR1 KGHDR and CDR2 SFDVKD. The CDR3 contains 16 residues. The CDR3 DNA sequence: TGTGCCACCAGTGATCTGGACTTCCCTAGCACAGATACGCAGTATTTT. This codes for CATSDLDFPSTDTQYF.

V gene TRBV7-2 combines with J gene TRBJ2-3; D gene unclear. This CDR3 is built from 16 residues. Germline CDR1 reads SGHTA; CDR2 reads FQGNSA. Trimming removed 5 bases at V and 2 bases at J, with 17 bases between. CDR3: CASSLNGRRHTDTQYF. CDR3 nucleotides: TGTGCCAGCAGCCTTAACGGGCGGCGGCACACAGATACGCAGTATTTT.

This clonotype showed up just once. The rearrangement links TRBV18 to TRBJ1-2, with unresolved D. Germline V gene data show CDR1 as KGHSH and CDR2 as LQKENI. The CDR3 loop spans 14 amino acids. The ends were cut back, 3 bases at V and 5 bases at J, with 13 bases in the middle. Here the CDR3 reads CASSPVERVYGYTF. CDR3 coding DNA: TGTGCCAGCTCACCGGTGGAGAGGGTTTATGGCTACACCTTC.

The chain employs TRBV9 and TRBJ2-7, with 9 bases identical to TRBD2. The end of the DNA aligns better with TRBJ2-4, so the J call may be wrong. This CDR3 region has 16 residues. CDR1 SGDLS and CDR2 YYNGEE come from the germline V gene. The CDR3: CASSGGGVYRENIQYF. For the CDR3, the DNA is TGTGCCAGCAGCGGCGGGGGGGTATATAGGGAAAACATTCAGTACTTC.

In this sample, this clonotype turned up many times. CDR3 protein: CSTGPTGQYF. In DNA form, the CDR3 reads TGCAGTACCGGGCCCACTGGGCAGTACTTC. V usage is TRBV20-1 and J usage is TRBJ2-5; D is unresolved. Trimming shortened V by 8 bases and J by 11 bases, and 15 bases separated the two germline ends. CDR1 and CDR2 (germline): DFQATT, SNEGSKA (reference sequence). The CDR3 spans 10 residues.

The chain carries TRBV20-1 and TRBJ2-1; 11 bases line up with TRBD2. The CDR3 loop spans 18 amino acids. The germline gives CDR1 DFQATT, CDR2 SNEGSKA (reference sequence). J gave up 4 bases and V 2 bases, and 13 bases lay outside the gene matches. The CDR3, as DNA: TGCAGTGCTAGATCCGGTGTTGTAGCGGGAGGGTCGTACAATGAGCAGTTCTTC. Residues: CSARSGVVAGGSYNEQFF.